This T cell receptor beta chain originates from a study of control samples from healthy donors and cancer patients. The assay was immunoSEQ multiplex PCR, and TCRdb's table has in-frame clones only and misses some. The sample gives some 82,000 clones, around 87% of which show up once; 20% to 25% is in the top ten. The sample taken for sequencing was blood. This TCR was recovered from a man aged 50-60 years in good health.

CDR3: CASSQRPTSDYEQYF. The CDR3 DNA is TGCGCCAGCAGCCAACGCCCCACTAGCGACTACGAGCAGTACTTC. The chain links TRBV4-3 to TRBJ2-7; 7 nucleotides line up with TRBD2. CDR3 length: 15 amino acids. Germline V gives CDR1 LGHNA, CDR2 YSLEER. Trimming removed 2 bases from V and 3 bases from J; junction bases left unmatched: 7.